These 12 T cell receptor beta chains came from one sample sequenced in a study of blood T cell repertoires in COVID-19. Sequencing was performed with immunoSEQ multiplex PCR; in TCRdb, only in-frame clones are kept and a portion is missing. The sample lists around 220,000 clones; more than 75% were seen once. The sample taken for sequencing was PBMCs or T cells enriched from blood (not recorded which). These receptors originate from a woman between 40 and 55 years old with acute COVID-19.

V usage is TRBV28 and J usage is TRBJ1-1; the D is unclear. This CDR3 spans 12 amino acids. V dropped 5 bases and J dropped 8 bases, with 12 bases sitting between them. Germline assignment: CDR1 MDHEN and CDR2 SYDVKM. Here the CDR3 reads CASSPQTEEAFF. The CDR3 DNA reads TGTGCCAGCAGTCCCCAGACTGAAGAAGCTTTCTTT. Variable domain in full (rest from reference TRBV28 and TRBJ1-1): DVKVTQSSRYLVKRTGEKVFLECVQDMDHENMFWYRQDPGLGLRLIYFSYDVKMKEKGDIPEGYSVSREKKERFSLILESASTNQTSMYLCASSPQTEEAFFGQGTRLTVV.

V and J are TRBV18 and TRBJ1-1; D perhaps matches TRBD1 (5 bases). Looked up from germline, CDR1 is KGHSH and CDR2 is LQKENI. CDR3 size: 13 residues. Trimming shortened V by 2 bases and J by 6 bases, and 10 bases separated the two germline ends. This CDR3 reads CASSPRGLAEAFF. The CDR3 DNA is TGTGCCAGCTCACCAAGGGGTTTGGCTGAAGCTTTCTTT.

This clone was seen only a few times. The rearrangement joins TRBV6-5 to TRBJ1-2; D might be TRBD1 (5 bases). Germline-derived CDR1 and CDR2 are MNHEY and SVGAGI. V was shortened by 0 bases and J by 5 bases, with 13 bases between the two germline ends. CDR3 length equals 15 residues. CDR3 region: CASSYSIQGSYGYTF. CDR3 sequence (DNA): TGTGCCAGCAGTTACTCGATCCAGGGTAGTTATGGCTACACCTTC.

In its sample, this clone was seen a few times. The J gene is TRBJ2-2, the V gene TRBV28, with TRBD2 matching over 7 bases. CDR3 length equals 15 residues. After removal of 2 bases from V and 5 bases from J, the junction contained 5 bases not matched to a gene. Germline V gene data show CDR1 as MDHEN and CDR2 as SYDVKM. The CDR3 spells CASSLSGAGTGELFF. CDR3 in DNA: TGTGCCAGCAGTTTAAGCGGGGCAGGTACCGGGGAGCTGTTTTTT.

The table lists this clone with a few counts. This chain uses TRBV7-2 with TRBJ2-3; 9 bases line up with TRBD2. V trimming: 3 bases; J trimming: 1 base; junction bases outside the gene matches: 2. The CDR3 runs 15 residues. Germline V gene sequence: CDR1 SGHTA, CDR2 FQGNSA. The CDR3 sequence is CASSFAGGGTDTQYF. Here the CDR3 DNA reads TGTGCCAGCAGCTTCGCGGGAGGGGGCACAGATACGCAGTATTTT.

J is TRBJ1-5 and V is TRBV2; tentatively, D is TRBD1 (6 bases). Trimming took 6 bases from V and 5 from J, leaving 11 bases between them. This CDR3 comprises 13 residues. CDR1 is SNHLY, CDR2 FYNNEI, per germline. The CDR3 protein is CASSVSGDQPQHF. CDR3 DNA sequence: TGTGCCAGCAGCGTATCAGGGGATCAGCCCCAGCATTTT. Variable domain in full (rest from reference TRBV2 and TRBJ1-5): EPEVTQTPSHQVTQMGQEVILRCVPISNHLYFYWYRQILGQKVEFLVSFYNNEISEKSEIFDDQFSVERPDGSNFTLKIRSTKLEDSAMYFCASSVSGDQPQHFGDGTRLSIL.

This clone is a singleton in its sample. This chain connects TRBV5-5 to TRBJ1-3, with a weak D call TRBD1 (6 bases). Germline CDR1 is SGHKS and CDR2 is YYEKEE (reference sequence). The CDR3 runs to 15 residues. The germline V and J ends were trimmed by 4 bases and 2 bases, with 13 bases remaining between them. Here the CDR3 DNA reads TGTGCCAGCAGCCTGGTGACAGGTGCTGGAAACACCATATATTTT. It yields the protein CASSLVTGAGNTIYF.

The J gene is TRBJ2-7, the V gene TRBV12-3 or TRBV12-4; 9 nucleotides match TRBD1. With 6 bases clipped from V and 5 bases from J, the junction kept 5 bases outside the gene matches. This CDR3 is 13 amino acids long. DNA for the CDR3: TGTGCCAGCAGGGCGACAGGGGGACACGAGCAGTACTTC. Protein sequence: CASRATGGHEQYF.

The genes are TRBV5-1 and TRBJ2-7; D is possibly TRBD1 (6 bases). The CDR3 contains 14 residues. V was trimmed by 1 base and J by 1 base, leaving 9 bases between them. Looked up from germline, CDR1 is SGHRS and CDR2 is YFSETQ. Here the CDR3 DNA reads TGCGCCAGCAGCTTGCACGGACAGTCCTACGAGCAGTACTTC. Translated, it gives CASSLHGQSYEQYF.

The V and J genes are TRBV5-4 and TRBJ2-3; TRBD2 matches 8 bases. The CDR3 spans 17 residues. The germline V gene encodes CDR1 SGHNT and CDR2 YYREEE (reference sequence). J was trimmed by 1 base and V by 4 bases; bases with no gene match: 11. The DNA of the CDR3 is TGTGCCAGCAGCCCCTACCGGGCGGGGGGCCGCACAGATACGCAGTATTTT. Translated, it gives CASSPYRAGGRTDTQYF.

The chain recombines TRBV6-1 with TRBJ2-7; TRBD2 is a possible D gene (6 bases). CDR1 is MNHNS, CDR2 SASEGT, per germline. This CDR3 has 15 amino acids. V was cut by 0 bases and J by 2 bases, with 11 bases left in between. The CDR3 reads CASSEAGGSTYEQYF. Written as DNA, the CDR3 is TGTGCCAGCAGTGAAGCTGGAGGGAGTACCTACGAGCAGTACTTC.

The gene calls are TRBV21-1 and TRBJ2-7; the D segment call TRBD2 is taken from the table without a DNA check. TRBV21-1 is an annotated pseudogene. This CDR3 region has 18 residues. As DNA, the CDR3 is TGTGCCAGCAGCAAATTTGAGACTAGCGGGAGCCCCTGGTACGAGCAGTACTTC. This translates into CASSKFETSGSPWYEQYF.